Listed below are T cell receptor beta chains from one sample, sequenced in a study of vaccination effects on CD4 cells after COVID-19. TCRdb keeps only in-frame clones here, not all; method: immunoSEQ multiplex PCR. This table has around 25,000 clones, about 75% appearing once. Their target antigens are unknown. Here the sequenced sample was CD4+ T cells from PBMCs cultured with SARS-CoV-2 spike peptides, taken before COVID-19 vaccination. The source is a human donor who had a prior SARS-CoV-2 infection. CDR3s include the opening cysteine and the closing phenylalanine or tryptophan.

J | V | CDR3
TRBJ2-5 | TRBV19 | CASSISTSETQYF
TRBJ2-5 | TRBV20-1 | CSASLTGTQETQYF
TRBJ2-3 | TRBV29-1 | CSARPGTGLEDTQYF
TRBJ1-1 | TRBV25-1 | CASRQQGESEAFF
TRBJ1-1 | TRBV18 | CASSPGTGGSHTEAFF
TRBJ1-1 | TRBV11-3 | CASSPDRLNTEAFF
TRBJ2-5 | TRBV24-1 | CATSLQGGETQYF
TRBJ2-6 | TRBV5-1 | CASSLISGANVLTF
TRBJ2-7 | TRBV2 | CASSEAGYGQYF
TRBJ2-1 | TRBV11-2 | CASSPTSGLFF
TRBJ2-1 | TRBV7-9 | CASSKRTGTRNYNEQFF
TRBJ1-6 | TRBV15 | CATSSETGYNSPLHF
TRBJ1-1 | TRBV6-5 | CASSWVKNTEAFF
TRBJ2-7 | TRBV2 | CASSETAYEQYF
TRBJ1-1 | TRBV18 | CASSPPGTGYMGEAFF
TRBJ2-1 | TRBV7-3 | CASSLTGSEQFF
TRBJ1-2 | TRBV18 | CASSPPDRVYGYTF
TRBJ2-3 | TRBV1 | CTSSTQLLAEPALTDTQYF
TRBJ1-3 | TRBV23-1 | CATDPPQGGGNTIYF
TRBJ1-1 | TRBV18 | CASSAGVPASNTEAFF
TRBJ2-3 | TRBV5-1 | CASSLAVGPGTDTQYF
TRBJ2-2 | TRBV11-3 | CASSTRQGGLGELFF
TRBJ2-7 | TRBV6-2/TRBV6-3 | CASSLTATSYRDRDQEQYF
TRBJ1-5 | TRBV7-2 | CASSLVDHQPQHF
TRBJ1-1 | TRBV25-1 | CASSETGTGGTEAFF
TRBJ2-5 | TRBV7-8 | CASSLELGRGIRETQYF
TRBJ1-4 | TRBV3-1/TRBV3-2 | CASSQVFGTNEKLFF
TRBJ2-7 | TRBV12-5 | CASGSGQGTLLSYEQYF
TRBJ2-7 | TRBV5-1 | CASSLLTGGNEQYF
TRBJ1-6 | TRBV7-9 | CASSSSGTSPLHF
TRBJ1-5 | TRBV6-5 | CASVGQYNQPQHF
TRBJ2-7 | TRBV21-1 | CASSPDRQRSYEQYF
TRBJ1-2 | TRBV3-1/TRBV3-2 | CASSRQDNYGYTF
TRBJ1-2 | TRBV9 | CASSRTETYGYTF
TRBJ2-6 | TRBV4-2 | CASSPGQGAGANVLTF
TRBJ1-5 | TRBV18 | CASSPATGDSNQPQHF
TRBJ2-2 | TRBV27 | CASKLQGAVDGELFF
TRBJ2-5 | TRBV6-5 | CASTTLAGGETQYF
TRBJ1-4 | TRBV30 | CAWSEGQRQKLFF